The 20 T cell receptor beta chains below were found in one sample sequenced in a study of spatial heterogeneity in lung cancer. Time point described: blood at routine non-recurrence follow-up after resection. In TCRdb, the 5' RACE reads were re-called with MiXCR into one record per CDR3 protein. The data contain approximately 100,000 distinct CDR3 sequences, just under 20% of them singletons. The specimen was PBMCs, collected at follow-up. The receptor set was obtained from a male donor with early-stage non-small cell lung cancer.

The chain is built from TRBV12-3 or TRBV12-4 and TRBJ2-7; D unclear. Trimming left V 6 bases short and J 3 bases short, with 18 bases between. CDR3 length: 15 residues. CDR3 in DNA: TGTGCCAGCAGCTCCGCCGAAGGATCCCTCTACGAGCAGTACGTC. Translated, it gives CASSSAEGSLYEQYV.

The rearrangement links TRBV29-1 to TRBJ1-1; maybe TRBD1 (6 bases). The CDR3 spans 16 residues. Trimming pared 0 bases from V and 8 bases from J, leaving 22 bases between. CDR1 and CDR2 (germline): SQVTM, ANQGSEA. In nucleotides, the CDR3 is TGCAGCGTTGAAGATCGGATAGGCAGGGGAGGGAAAGAAGCTTTCTTT. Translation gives CSVEDRIGRGGKEAFF.

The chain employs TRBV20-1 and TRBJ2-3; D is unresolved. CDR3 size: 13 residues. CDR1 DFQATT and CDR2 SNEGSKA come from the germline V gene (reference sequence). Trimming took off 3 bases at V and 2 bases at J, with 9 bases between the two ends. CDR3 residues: CSASGGNTDTQYF. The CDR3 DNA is TGCAGTGCTAGCGGCGGAAACACAGATACGCAGTATTTT.

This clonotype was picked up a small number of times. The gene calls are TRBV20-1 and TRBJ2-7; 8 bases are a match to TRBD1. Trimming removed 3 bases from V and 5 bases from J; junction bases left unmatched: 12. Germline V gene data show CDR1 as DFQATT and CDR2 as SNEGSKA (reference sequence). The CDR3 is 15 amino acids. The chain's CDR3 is CSARASDRGRHEQYF. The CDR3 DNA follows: TGCAGTGCTAGGGCCTCAGACAGGGGTAGACACGAGCAGTACTTC.

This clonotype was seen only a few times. The CDR3 DNA reads TGTGCCAGCAGTTACTCGCAGGGGGCTACTTACGAGCAGTACTTC. Translation: CASSYSQGATYEQYF. This chain joins TRBV6-6 and TRBJ2-7, with 8 bases identical to TRBD1. The V gene's germline CDR1 is MNHNY and CDR2 SVGAGI (reference sequence). This CDR3 has 15 amino acids. After removal of 0 bases from V and 4 bases from J, the junction contained 5 bases not matched to a gene.

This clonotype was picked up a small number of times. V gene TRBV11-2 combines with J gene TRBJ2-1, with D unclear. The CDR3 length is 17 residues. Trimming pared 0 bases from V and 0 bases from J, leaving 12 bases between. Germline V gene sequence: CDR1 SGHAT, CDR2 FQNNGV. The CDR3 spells CASSLDRVRNSYNEQFF. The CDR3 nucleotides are TGTGCCAGCAGCTTAGATAGGGTGCGGAACTCCTACAATGAGCAGTTCTTC.

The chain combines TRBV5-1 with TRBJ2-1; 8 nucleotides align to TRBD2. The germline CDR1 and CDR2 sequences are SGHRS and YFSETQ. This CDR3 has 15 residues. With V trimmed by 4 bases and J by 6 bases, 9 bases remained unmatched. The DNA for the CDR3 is TGCGCCAGCAGCCCCACGGTAGCGGGAACCAATGAGCAGTTCTTC. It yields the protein CASSPTVAGTNEQFF.

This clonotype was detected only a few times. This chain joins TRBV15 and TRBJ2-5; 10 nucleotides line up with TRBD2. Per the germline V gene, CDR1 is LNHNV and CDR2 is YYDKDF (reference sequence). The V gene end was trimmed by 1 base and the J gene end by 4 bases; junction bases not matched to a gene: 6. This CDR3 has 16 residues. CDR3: CATSRGGLADGETQYF. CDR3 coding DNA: TGTGCCACCAGCAGAGGCGGACTAGCGGACGGAGAGACCCAGTACTTC.

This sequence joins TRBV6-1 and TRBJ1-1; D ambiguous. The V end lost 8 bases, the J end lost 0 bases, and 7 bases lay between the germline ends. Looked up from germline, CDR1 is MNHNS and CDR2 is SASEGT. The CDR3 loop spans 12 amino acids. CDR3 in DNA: TGTGCCAGCGCCCGATTGAACACTGAAGCTTTCTTT. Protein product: CASARLNTEAFF.

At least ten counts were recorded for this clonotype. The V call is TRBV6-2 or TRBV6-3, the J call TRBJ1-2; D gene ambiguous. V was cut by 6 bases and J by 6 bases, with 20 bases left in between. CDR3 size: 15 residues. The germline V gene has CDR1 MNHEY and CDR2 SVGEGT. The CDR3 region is CASRVKRGLKDGYTF. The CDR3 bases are TGTGCCAGCAGGGTGAAGCGGGGTTTAAAGGATGGCTACACCTTC.

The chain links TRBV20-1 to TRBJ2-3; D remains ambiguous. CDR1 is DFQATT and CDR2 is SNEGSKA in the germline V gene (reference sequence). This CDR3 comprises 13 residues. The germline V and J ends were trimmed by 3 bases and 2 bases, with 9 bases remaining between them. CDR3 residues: CSARQDNTDTQYF. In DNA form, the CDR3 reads TGCAGTGCTAGGCAAGATAACACAGATACGCAGTATTTT.

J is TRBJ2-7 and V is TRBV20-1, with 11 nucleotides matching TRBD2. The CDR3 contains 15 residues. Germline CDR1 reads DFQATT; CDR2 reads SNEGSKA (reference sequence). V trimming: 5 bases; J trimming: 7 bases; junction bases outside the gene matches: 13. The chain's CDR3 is CSAGSILAGEGEQYF. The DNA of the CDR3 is TGCAGTGCTGGCAGCATACTAGCGGGAGAGGGAGAGCAGTACTTC.

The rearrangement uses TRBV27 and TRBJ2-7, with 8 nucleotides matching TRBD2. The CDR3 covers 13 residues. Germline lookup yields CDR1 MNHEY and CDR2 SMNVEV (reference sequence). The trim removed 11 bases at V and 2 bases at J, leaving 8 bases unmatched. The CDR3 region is CAAGGLGPYEQYF. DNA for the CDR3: TGTGCCGCGGGGGGACTGGGGCCCTACGAGCAGTACTTC.

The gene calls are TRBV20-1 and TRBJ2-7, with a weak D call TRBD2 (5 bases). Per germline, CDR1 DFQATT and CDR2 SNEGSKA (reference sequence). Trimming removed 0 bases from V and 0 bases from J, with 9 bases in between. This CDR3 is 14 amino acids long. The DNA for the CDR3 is TGCAGTGCTAGAGATCCCACTAGCTCCTACGAGCAGTACTTC. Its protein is CSARDPTSSYEQYF.

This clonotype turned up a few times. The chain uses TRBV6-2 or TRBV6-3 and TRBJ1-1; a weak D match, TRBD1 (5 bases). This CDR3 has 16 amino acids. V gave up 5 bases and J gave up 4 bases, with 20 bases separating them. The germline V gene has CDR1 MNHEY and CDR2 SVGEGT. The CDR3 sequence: CASSIVSREAGTEAFF. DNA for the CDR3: TGTGCCAGCAGTATTGTATCCAGGGAGGCTGGCACTGAAGCTTTCTTT.

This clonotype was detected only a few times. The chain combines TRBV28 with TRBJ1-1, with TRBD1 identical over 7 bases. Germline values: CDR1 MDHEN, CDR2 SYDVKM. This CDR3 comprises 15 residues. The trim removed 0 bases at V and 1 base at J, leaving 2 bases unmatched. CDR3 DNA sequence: TGTGCCAGCAGTTTATGGGGGACAGCGAACACTGAAGCTTTCTTT. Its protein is CASSLWGTANTEAFF.

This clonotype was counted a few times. The chain's CDR3 is CASSLEAPVNEQYF. DNA of the CDR3: TGTGCCAGCAGCTTAGAAGCCCCGGTCAACGAGCAGTACTTC. The chain couples TRBV7-2 to TRBJ2-7; no clear D gene. The CDR3 has 14 amino acids. Trimming removed 1 base from V and 5 bases from J, with 12 bases in between. The germline V gene has CDR1 SGHTA and CDR2 FQGNSA.

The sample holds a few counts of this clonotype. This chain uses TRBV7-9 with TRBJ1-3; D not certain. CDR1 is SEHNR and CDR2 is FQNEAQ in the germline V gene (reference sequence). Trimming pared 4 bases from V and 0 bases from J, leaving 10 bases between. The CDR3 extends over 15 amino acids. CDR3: CASSSPLGSGNTIYF. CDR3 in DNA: TGTGCCAGCAGCTCCCCCTTGGGCTCTGGAAACACCATATATTTT.

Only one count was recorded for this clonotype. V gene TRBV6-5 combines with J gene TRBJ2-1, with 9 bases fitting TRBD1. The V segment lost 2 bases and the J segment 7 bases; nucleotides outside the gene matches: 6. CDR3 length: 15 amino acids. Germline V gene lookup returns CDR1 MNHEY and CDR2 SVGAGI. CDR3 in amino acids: CASSYGTGYRNEQFF. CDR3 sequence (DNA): TGTGCCAGCAGTTACGGGACAGGGTATCGGAATGAGCAGTTCTTC.

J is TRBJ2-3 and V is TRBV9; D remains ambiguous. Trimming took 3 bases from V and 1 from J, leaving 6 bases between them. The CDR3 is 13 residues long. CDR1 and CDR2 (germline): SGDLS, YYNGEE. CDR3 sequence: CASSDGRTDTQYF. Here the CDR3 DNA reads TGTGCCAGCAGCGACGGACGCACAGATACGCAGTATTTT.